Each of the 19 T cell receptor beta chains below was sequenced from the same sample in a study of blood T cells in healthy people across ages. A second PCR of roughly 7 to 11 cycles used a sample-barcoded 5' primer and a J-beta primer mix. TCRdb passed the 5' RACE reads through MiXCR, listing each CDR3 protein once. The sample carries about 1,400,000 distinct CDR3 sequences, around 59% recorded once. The sample comprised blood. Receptor source: a man aged 18-30 years in good health.

The genes are TRBV20-1 and TRBJ1-1; 10 nucleotides agree with TRBD1. The length of the CDR3 is 14 residues. Trimming cost V 6 bases and J 6 bases; bases outside gene matches: 10. Germline V gene lookup returns CDR1 DFQATT and CDR2 SNEGSKA (reference sequence). In nucleotides, the CDR3 is TGCAGTGCGACGAGAGACAGGGGGCTCTCTGAAGCTTTCTTT. Its protein product is CSATRDRGLSEAFF.

The chain has TRBV4-2 and TRBJ1-4; perhaps TRBD1 as D (6 bases). The V and J ends lost 1 base and 7 bases respectively, with 25 bases between them. The CDR3 sequence is 19 residues long. Germline V lookup: CDR1 LGHNA, CDR2 YNFKEQ. CDR3 DNA: TGTGCCAGCAGCCAAGCCCGCGGCAGGGGAAGCCTGGGGGGTGAAAAACTGTTTTTT. Translating it yields CASSQARGRGSLGGEKLFF.

J is TRBJ2-5 and V is TRBV18; possible D gene TRBD1, 5 bases. The J call may not be correct, given that the DNA end is closer to TRBJ2-4. The CDR3 totals 15 residues. Germline V gene lookup returns CDR1 KGHSH and CDR2 LQKENI. CDR3 region: CASSPGHISKNIQYF. CDR3 DNA sequence: TGTGCCAGCTCACCAGGACATATTTCCAAAAACATTCAGTACTTC.

V and J are TRBV6-5 and TRBJ2-3, with 12 bases lining up with TRBD2. The CDR3 is 16 amino acids. Germline-derived CDR1 and CDR2 are MNHEY and SVGAGI. Unmatched junction bases numbered 10, after V lost 5 bases and J lost 7 bases. As DNA, the CDR3 is TGTGCCAGCAGTCGTCCGACTAGCGGGAGACAAAATACGCAGTATTTT. Amino acid sequence: CASSRPTSGRQNTQYF.

The rearrangement links TRBV27 to TRBJ2-1; 7 bases align to TRBD1. V was clipped by 0 bases and J by 8 bases; unmatched bases: 10. From germline, CDR1 is MNHEY and CDR2 SMNVEV (reference sequence). The CDR3 has 16 residues. DNA of the CDR3: TGTGCCAGCAGTTTATCTCGCCGACAGGGCCACGATGAGCAGTTCTTC. Amino acids: CASSLSRRQGHDEQFF.

The V and J genes are TRBV7-6 and TRBJ1-1, with D possibly TRBD1 on 6 matching bases. CDR1 SGHVS and CDR2 FNYEAQ come from the germline V gene. Trimming took 6 bases from V and 4 from J, leaving 18 bases between them. The length of the CDR3 is 15 residues. The CDR3 sequence is CASRAGANGVTEAFF. The CDR3 nucleotides are TGTGCCAGCAGGGCGGGGGCGAATGGTGTCACTGAAGCTTTCTTT.

The chain is built from TRBV5-1 and TRBJ2-3, with a tentative D call TRBD1 (6 bases). V was trimmed by 0 bases and J by 4 bases, leaving 18 bases between them. Germline-derived CDR1 and CDR2 are SGHRS and YFSETQ. The CDR3 runs 17 residues. The CDR3 nucleotides are TGCGCCAGCAGCTTGGACCCAATCAGGGGCGTTCCAGATACGCAGTATTTT. It yields the protein CASSLDPIRGVPDTQYF.

A few counts support this clonotype. The chain joins TRBV4-2 to TRBJ2-3; TRBD2 aligns across 10 bases. Looked up from germline, CDR1 is LGHNA and CDR2 is YNFKEQ. CDR3 length: 17 residues. Trimming took 0 bases from V and 4 from J; bases not matched to a gene: 7. In DNA form, the CDR3 reads TGTGCCAGCAGCCAAGAATCCGGGACTAGCGTCGCAGATACGCAGTATTTT. This translates into CASSQESGTSVADTQYF.

The chain recombines TRBV27 with TRBJ2-1, with D perhaps given as TRBD1 or TRBD2 (5 bases each). Per germline, CDR1 MNHEY and CDR2 SMNVEV (reference sequence). The CDR3 has 13 residues. V was clipped by 2 bases and J by 6 bases, with 8 bases between them. The CDR3 is CASSLMGVNEQFF. CDR3 bases: TGTGCCAGCAGTTTAATGGGGGTCAATGAGCAGTTCTTC.

V is TRBV10-3 and J is TRBJ2-1; D not certain. V was cut by 9 bases and J by 0 bases, with 12 bases left in between. The CDR3 is 14 amino acids. Germline V lookup: CDR1 ENHRY, CDR2 SYGVKD. CDR3 region: CAIMRSSSYNEQFF. CDR3 nucleotides: TGTGCCATAATGCGGAGCAGCTCCTACAATGAGCAGTTCTTC.

This chain links TRBV21-1 with TRBJ1-5; the table's D call of TRBD1 was not tested on the DNA. TRBV21-1 is a listed pseudogene. The CDR3 length is 15 residues. CDR3 nucleotides: TGTGCCAGCGCTGGGGCCAAGGGGGTGGATCAGCCCCAGCATTTT. It encodes CASAGAKGVDQPQHF.

The rearrangement links TRBV6-6 to TRBJ2-3; 8 bases map to TRBD2. With 2 bases clipped from V and 2 bases from J, the junction kept 3 bases outside the gene matches. The CDR3 covers 15 residues. Germline CDR1 is MNHNY and CDR2 is SVGAGI (reference sequence). CDR3 sequence (DNA): TGTGCCAGCAGTTACCAGCGGGGGCTCACAGATACGCAGTATTTT. Amino acid sequence: CASSYQRGLTDTQYF.

The chain has TRBV14 and TRBJ1-1; D is possibly TRBD1 (5 bases). This CDR3 comprises 12 residues. V gave up 4 bases and J gave up 11 bases, with 14 bases separating them. The germline gives CDR1 SGHDN, CDR2 FVKESK. CDR3 loop: CASSPGGKTAFF. The CDR3 region has the DNA TGTGCCAGCAGCCCGGGGGGGAAGACGGCTTTCTTT.

This chain uses TRBV4-2 with TRBJ2-5, with D possibly called TRBD1 or TRBD2 (5 bases each). Germline V gene lookup returns CDR1 LGHNA and CDR2 YNFKEQ. V lost 2 bases and J lost 5, with 18 bases in between. This CDR3 is built from 16 residues. For the CDR3, the DNA is TGTGCCAGCAGCCAACCAGGGCTAGCTGGTCACGAGACCCAGTACTTC. Translated, it gives CASSQPGLAGHETQYF.

The chain couples TRBV6-5 to TRBJ2-7; possibly TRBD2 for D (5 bases). This CDR3 comprises 14 residues. V shed 1 base and J shed 5 bases, with 12 bases lying between them. In germline, CDR1 is MNHEY, CDR2 SVGAGI. CDR3 DNA sequence: TGTGCCAGCAGTTACTACGGGGAAAGGGACGAGCAGTACTTC. It codes for CASSYYGERDEQYF.

This clonotype was found a few times. The genes are TRBV12-3 or TRBV12-4 and TRBJ2-1, with D possibly being TRBD1 (6 bases). CDR3 length: 14 residues. Trimming removed 5 bases from V and 2 bases from J, with 10 bases in between. The DNA for the CDR3 is TGTGCCAGCAGTACCAGGGGCGCCTACAATGAGCAGTTCTTC. This codes for CASSTRGAYNEQFF.

Note on this clonotype: This may come from a read error, since a much larger clone is one base off. The rearrangement links TRBV20-1 to TRBJ1-4, with TRBD1 as a possible D gene (5 bases). Germline CDR1 reads DFQATT; CDR2 reads SNEGSKA (reference sequence). V lost 0 bases and J 5 bases, leaving 13 bases between the germline ends. This CDR3 spans 15 amino acids. The CDR3, as DNA: TGCAGTGCTAGAGATGTGGGCAGGGCGAATGAAAAACTGTTTTTT. It yields the protein CSARDVGRANEKLFF.

Note on this clonotype: The junction departs from germline at one end; a sequencing error may be responsible. J is TRBJ1-5 and V is TRBV27; D ambiguous. Per germline, CDR1 MNHEY and CDR2 SMNVEV (reference sequence). This CDR3 has 16 amino acids. As DNA, the CDR3 is TGTGCCAGCAGTTTATCGTGGACCGCGAGCAATCAGCCCCGGCATTTT. Its translation is CASSLSWTASNQPRHF.

The table lists this clonotype with a few counts. V gene TRBV20-1 combines with J gene TRBJ2-1; D unclear. Trimming took 6 bases from V and 8 from J, leaving 11 bases between them. This CDR3 region has 11 residues. Per the germline V gene, CDR1 is DFQATT and CDR2 is SNEGSKA (reference sequence). In DNA form, the CDR3 reads TGCAGTGCCAGGACGGGCTATGAGCAGTTCTTC. Its protein product is CSARTGYEQFF.